Shown below are 11 T cell receptor beta chains from a single sample sequenced in a study of T cell responses to AZD1222 COVID-19 vaccine. Only in-frame clones appear in the TCRdb table, and some are missing; sequencing was by immunoSEQ multiplex PCR. The table shows about 160,000 clones, with roughly 87% occurring only once. Here the sequenced sample was peripheral blood, taken on day 0 of AZD1222 vaccination. The receptors were sampled from an adult in good health.

V gene TRBV4-3 combines with J gene TRBJ2-7, with D perhaps TRBD1 or TRBD2 (5 bases each). In germline, CDR1 is LGHNA, CDR2 YSLEER. This CDR3 comprises 16 residues. V dropped 0 bases and J dropped 0 bases, with 12 bases sitting between them. The CDR3 is CASSQDMAGSSYEQYF. The CDR3 nucleotides are TGCGCCAGCAGCCAAGATATGGCAGGGAGCTCCTACGAGCAGTACTTC.

V gene TRBV28 combines with J gene TRBJ1-4; weak D call: TRBD1 (6 bases). This CDR3 has 17 amino acids. Germline V lookup: CDR1 MDHEN, CDR2 SYDVKM. Trimming left V 2 bases short and J 3 bases short, with 16 bases between. The CDR3 DNA follows: TGTGCCAGCAGTTTAAGGGGGATAGGAGAGTCTAATGAAAAACTGTTTTTT. Translating it yields CASSLRGIGESNEKLFF.

The chain has TRBV28 and TRBJ1-6; weak D call: TRBD1 (5 bases). CDR3 length equals 16 residues. V lost 7 bases and J lost 6, with 19 bases in between. The germline V gene encodes CDR1 MDHEN and CDR2 SYDVKM. CDR3 protein: CASTQRGLVGNSPLHF. CDR3 bases: TGTGCCAGCACCCAGAGGGGTCTAGTCGGTAATTCACCCCTCCACTTT.

CDR3 sequence: CASSRRGGYSYNEQFF. CDR3 DNA: TGTGCCAGCAGTCGTCGCGGGGGATACTCCTACAATGAGCAGTTCTTC. This chain joins TRBV11-2 and TRBJ2-1, with TRBD2 matching 7 bases. The CDR3 runs to 16 residues. The junction had 8 bases not matched to a gene; V was cut back by 6 bases and J by 0 bases. Germline values: CDR1 SGHAT, CDR2 FQNNGV. The variable domain in full, completed from reference TRBV11-2 and TRBJ2-1, reads EAGVAQSPRYKIIEKRQSVAFWCNPISGHATLYWYQQILGQGPKLLIQFQNNGVVDDSQLPKDRFSAERLKGVDSTLKIQPAKLEDSAVYLCASSRRGGYSYNEQFFGPGTRLTVL.

This clone is a singleton in its sample. The chain links TRBV7-9 to TRBJ2-5, with a weak D call TRBD1 (6 bases). This CDR3 has 14 amino acids. The V gene's germline CDR1 is SEHNR and CDR2 FQNEAQ (reference sequence). Trimming left V 5 bases short and J 7 bases short, with 17 bases between. The CDR3 DNA sequence: TGTGCCAGCAGCCAGGACAGTTCGTCGGCGACCCAGTACTTC. Translation: CASSQDSSSATQYF.

The genes are TRBV20-1 and TRBJ1-2; D is unclear. This CDR3 region has 10 residues. CDR1 DFQATT and CDR2 SNEGSKA come from the germline V gene (reference sequence). CDR3 in DNA: TGCAGCTCCGGGTACGGGGGCTACACCTTC. It yields the protein CSSGYGGYTF.

This chain connects TRBV15 to TRBJ2-1; 10 positions agree with TRBD2. The V segment lost 5 bases and the J segment 10 bases; nucleotides outside the gene matches: 5. Germline V lookup: CDR1 LNHNV, CDR2 YYDKDF (reference sequence). There are 13 residues in the CDR3. CDR3 in DNA: TGTGCCACCAGCTCGGCTAGCGGGAGAGAGCAGTTCTTC. It is translated as CATSSASGREQFF.

The chain has TRBV2 and TRBJ1-5, with 7 bases matching TRBD1. Germline V lookup: CDR1 SNHLY, CDR2 FYNNEI. The ends lost 6 bases at V and 0 bases at J; junction bases unmatched: 5. The length of the CDR3 is 15 residues. The CDR3 reads CASSRQGLSNQPQHF. The CDR3 DNA sequence: TGTGCCAGCAGCAGACAGGGACTTAGCAATCAGCCCCAGCATTTT.

This rearrangement joins TRBV4-3 to TRBJ2-3, with 7 bases that match TRBD2. Germline V gives CDR1 LGHNA, CDR2 YSLEER. The CDR3 spans 16 residues. V shed 4 bases, J shed 3 bases, and the junction held 10 bases outside the gene matches. The CDR3, as DNA: TGCGCCAGCAGCCCGGATCCGGGACTAACGACAGATACGCAGTATTTT. This encodes CASSPDPGLTTDTQYF.

This clone was counted a single time. This chain links TRBV6-5 with TRBJ1-2; tentative D call: TRBD1 (5 bases). The V end lost 6 bases, the J end lost 2 bases, and 10 bases lay between the germline ends. The V gene's germline CDR1 is MNHEY and CDR2 SVGAGI. The CDR3 is 13 residues long. Here the CDR3 reads CASRPGQNYGYTF. Here the CDR3 DNA reads TGTGCCAGCAGGCCGGGGCAAAACTATGGCTACACCTTC.

The V gene is TRBV12-3 or TRBV12-4, the J gene TRBJ2-5; D is possibly TRBD2 (6 bases). The CDR3 is made up of 11 amino acids. Trimming shortened V by 8 bases and J by 7 bases, and 11 bases separated the two germline ends. In DNA form, the CDR3 reads TGTGCCAGCGCGCCCGGGGGGACCCAGTACTTC. Residues: CASAPGGTQYF.